The present T cell receptor (beta chain) was sequenced within a study of shared clonotypes between healthy human individuals. Across the study: The donor group consisted of a couple of women and three men, aged 18 to 49. CD4 naive cells filled three plates per donor, CD4 memory three, CD8 naive two and CD8 memory one.

The study separated CD4+ cells into CD45RA+ naive and CD45RA-negative memory subsets. TCRdb's copy holds only in-frame clones and misses some; the assay was immunoSEQ multiplex PCR. The sample holds about 2.4 million clones, about 92% seen once. The TCR sequence derives from a man younger than 35 in good health. The sample comprised naive CD4+ T cells sorted from blood. Described subset: CD45RA+ positively selected.

CDR3 protein: CASTIGQGTSGELFF. The CDR3 DNA reads as TGTGCCAGCACAATTGGCCAAGGGACGTCCGGGGAGCTGTTTTTT. This sequence joins TRBV7-9 and TRBJ2-2; D possibly uses TRBD1 or TRBD2 (5 bases each). The CDR3 totals 15 residues. Germline CDR1 is SEHNR and CDR2 is FQNEAQ (reference sequence). Trimming pared 7 bases from V and 6 bases from J, leaving 18 bases between.